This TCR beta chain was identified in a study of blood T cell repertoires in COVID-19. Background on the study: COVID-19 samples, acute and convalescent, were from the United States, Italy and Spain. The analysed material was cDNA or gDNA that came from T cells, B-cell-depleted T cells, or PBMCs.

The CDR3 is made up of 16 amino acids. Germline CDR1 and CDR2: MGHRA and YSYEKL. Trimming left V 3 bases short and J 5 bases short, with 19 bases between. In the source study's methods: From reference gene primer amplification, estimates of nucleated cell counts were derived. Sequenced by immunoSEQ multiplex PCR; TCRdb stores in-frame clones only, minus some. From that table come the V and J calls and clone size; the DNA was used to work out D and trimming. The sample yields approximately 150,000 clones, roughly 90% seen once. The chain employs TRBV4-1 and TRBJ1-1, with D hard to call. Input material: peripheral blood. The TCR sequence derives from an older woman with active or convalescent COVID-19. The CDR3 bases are TGCGCCAGCAGCCATTACCCCTCGGAGCGGAGGACTGAAGCTTTCTTT. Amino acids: CASSHYPSERRTEAFF.